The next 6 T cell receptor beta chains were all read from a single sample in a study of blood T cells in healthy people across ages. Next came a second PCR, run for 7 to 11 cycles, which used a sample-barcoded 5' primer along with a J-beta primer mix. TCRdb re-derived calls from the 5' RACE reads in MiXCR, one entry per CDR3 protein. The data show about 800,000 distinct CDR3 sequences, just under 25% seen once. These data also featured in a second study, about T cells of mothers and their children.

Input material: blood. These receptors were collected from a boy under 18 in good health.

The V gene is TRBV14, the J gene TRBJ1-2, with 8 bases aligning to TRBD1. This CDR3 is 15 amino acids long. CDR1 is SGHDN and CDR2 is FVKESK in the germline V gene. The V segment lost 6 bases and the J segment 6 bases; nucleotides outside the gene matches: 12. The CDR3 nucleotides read TGTGCCAGCAGGCAAAGGACAGGGCTACAGGATGGCTACACCTTC. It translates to CASRQRTGLQDGYTF.

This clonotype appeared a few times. The CDR3 spells CASSPWDGQLVGQYF. The CDR3 region has the DNA TGTGCCAGCAGCCCTTGGGACGGACAGTTGGTCGGGCAGTACTTC. The chain uses TRBV7-2 and TRBJ2-7; maybe TRBD1 (6 bases). The V gene lost 5 bases and the J gene lost 9 bases, with 23 bases spanning the gap. Looked up from germline, CDR1 is SGHTA and CDR2 is FQGNSA. This CDR3 spans 15 amino acids.

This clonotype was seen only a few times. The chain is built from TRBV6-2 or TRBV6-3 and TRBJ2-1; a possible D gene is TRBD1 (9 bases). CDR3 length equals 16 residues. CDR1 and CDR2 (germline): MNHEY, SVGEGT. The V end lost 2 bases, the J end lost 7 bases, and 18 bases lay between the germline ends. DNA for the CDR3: TGTGCCAGCAGTTACCGGGGGGGGACAGGGTATAATGAGCAGTTCTTC. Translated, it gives CASSYRGGTGYNEQFF.

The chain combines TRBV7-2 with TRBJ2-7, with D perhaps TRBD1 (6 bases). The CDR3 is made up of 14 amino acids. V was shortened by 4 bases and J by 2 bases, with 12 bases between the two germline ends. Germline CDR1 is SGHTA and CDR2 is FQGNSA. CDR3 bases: TGTGCCAGCAGCTCTAACAGGGACGCCTACGAGCAGTACTTC. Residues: CASSSNRDAYEQYF.

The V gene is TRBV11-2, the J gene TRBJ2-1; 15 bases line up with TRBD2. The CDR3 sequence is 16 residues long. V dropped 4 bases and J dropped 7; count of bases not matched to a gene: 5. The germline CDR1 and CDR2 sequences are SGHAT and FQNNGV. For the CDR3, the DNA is TGTGCCAGCAGCTGGACTAGCGGGGGGGTGGGGAATGAGCAGTTCTTC. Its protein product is CASSWTSGGVGNEQFF.

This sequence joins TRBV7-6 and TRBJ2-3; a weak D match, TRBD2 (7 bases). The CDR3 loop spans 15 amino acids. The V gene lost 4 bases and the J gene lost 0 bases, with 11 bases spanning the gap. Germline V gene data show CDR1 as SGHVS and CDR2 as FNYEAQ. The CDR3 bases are TGTGCCAGCAGCTGGGAGGGGGGGAGCACAGATACGCAGTATTTT. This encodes CASSWEGGSTDTQYF.